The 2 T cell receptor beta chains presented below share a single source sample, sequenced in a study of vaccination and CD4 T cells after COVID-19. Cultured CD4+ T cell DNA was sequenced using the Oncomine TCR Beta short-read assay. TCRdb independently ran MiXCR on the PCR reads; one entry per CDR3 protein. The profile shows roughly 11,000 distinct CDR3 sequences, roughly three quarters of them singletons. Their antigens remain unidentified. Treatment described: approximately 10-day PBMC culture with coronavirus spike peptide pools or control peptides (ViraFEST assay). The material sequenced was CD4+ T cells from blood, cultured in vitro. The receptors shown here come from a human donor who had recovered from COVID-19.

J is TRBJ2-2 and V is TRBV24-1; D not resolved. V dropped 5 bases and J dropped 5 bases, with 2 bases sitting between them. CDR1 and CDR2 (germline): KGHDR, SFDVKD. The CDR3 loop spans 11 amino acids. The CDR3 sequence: CATSVTGELFF. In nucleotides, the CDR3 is TGTGCCACCAGTGTAACCGGGGAGCTGTTTTTT.

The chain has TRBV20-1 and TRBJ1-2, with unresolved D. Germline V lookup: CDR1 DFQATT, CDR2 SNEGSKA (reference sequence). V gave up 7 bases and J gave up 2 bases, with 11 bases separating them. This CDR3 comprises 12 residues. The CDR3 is CSVTVLNYGYTF. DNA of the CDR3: TGCAGTGTTACGGTCCTAAACTATGGCTACACCTTC.